The clone carrying this T cell receptor beta chain has just a few counts. One entry per CDR3 protein results from TCRdb running MiXCR on the 5' RACE reads. The data hold about 92,000 distinct CDR3 sequences, with about 12% observed a single time. V was pared by 4 bases and J by 11 bases, with 7 bases of the junction left unmatched. The CDR3 spans 15 residues. In germline, CDR1 is MDHEN, CDR2 SYDVKM. This record comes from a study of spatial heterogeneity in lung cancer. Specified time point: sample taken at primary tumor resection. This TCR was sampled from a male donor with early-stage non-small cell lung cancer. The material was PBMCs, obtained at surgery. V and J are TRBV28 and TRBJ2-1; TRBD2 aligns across 14 bases. CDR3: CASSSAGTSGGKQFF. CDR3 sequence (DNA): TGTGCCAGCAGTTCAGCCGGGACTAGCGGGGGTAAGCAGTTCTTC.